The present T cell receptor (beta chain) was sequenced within a study of CD8+ T cells in alopecia areata. For the study at large: Treatment comprised oral tofacitinib, 5 to 10 mg twice daily, in treated patients.

In each case, RNA was isolated and then reverse transcribed into cDNA as the sequencing template. Generated by immunoSEQ multiplex PCR, the TCRdb table keeps only in-frame clones and is missing some. The data show 120,000 or so clones, about 57% seen once. CDR1 is SEHNR and CDR2 is FQNEAQ in the germline V gene (reference sequence). The germline V and J ends were trimmed by 5 bases and 1 base, with 2 bases remaining between them. The length of the CDR3 is 11 residues. Alopecia areata patients provided lesional scalp punch biopsies and peripheral blood, both collected for the study. Comments on this clone: No antigen is known for it.

General study findings and limits: Researchers reported that TCR sharing among patients proved less clear than in mice, possibly HLA-linked. Sequences from scalp samples also cover resident alphabeta T cells of normal skin.

This material consisted of CD4+ T cells sorted from blood, taken at week 0. The J gene is TRBJ1-1, the V gene TRBV7-9; D unclear. The clonotype was recovered from a human donor with alopecia areata. For the CDR3, the DNA is TGTGCCAGCAGCGAGAACACTGAAGCTTTCTTT. Translation: CASSENTEAFF.